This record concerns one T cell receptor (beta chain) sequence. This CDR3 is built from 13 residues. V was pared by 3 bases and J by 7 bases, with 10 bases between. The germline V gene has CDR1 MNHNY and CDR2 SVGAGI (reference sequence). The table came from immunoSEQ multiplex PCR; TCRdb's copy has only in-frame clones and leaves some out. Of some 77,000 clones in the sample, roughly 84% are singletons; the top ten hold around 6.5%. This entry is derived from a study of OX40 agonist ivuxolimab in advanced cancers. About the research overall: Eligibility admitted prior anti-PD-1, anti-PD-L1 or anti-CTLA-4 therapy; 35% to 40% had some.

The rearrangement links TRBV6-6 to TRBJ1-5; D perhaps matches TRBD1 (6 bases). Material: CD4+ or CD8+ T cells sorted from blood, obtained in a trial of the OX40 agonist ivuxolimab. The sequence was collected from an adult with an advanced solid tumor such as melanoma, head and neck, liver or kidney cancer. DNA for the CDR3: TGTGCCAGCAGTTATGAGGGGGGGCAGCCCCAGCATTTT. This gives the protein CASSYEGGQPQHF.